This T cell receptor beta chain was captured in a study of blood T cell repertoires in COVID-19. Across the study: The samples span acute and convalescent COVID-19 from the United States, Italy and Spain. PBMCs, B-cell-depleted T cells, or T cells were the source of the cDNA or gDNA that made up the material.

Per the authors' pipeline: Estimated nucleated cell counts came from reference gene primer amplification. TCRdb's copy holds only in-frame clones and misses some; the assay was immunoSEQ multiplex PCR. D and trimming come from the DNA, and the V and J calls and clone size come from that table. Seen here are 90,000 to 110,000 clones, 81% observed once, and the top ten hold over 9%. Sequencing input: peripheral blood. The source is a woman in her 70s with acute or convalescent COVID-19.

The CDR3 spells CASSLGRAEAAFF. DNA of the CDR3: TGTGCCAGCAGCTTAGGGAGGGCAGAGGCAGCTTTCTTT. The rearrangement links TRBV7-8 to TRBJ1-1, with D unresolved. The CDR3 is made up of 13 amino acids. The V end was cut by 1 base, the J end by 10 bases, with 13 bases between. Germline V gene lookup returns CDR1 SGHVS and CDR2 FQNEAQ.